This T cell receptor (beta chain) was profiled in a study of blood T cells in healthy people across ages. Findings and caveats of the study: Higher diversity and more naive CD4+ cells were features of long-lived donors, compared to aged donors. Any changes in expanded clonotypes were possibly confounded, as donor CMV status remained unknown. A strong correlation was seen between TCR beta diversity and naive T cell percentage.

This clonotype was seen a handful of times. Its matching antigen is unknown. The CDR3 spans 15 residues. Germline assignment: CDR1 SGHNT and CDR2 YENEEA. Together with a sample-barcoded 5' primer, a J-beta primer mix was included in a second PCR lasting roughly 6 to 12 cycles. One entry per CDR3 protein, called by TCRdb with MiXCR from the 5' RACE reads. Found here are 550,000 to 600,000 distinct CDR3 sequences, 25% to 30% of them singletons; the top ten hold approximately 17%. The clonotype was recovered from a woman in her seventies in good health. V and J are TRBV11-3 and TRBJ2-5, with 7 nucleotides matching TRBD1. Matching the DNA end better, TRBJ2-7 makes the J call doubtful. Specimen: blood. In DNA form, the CDR3 reads TGTGCCAGCAGCGAAAGACAGGGCCGTGGGTACGAGCAGTACTTC. Protein sequence: CASSERQGRGYEQYF.